A single sample gave rise to the 10 T cell receptor beta chains below, sequenced in a study of T cells after yellow fever vaccination. MiXCR, applied by TCRdb to the 5' RACE reads, yields one record per CDR3 protein. The repertoire holds 65,000 to 70,000 distinct CDR3 sequences, 4.5% to 7.5% seen once, with under 2.5% in the top ten. Sequenced material: CD4+ T cells sorted from PBMCs, taken around 14 days after the first yellow fever vaccination. The receptors come from a man aged 18 to 29 who received the YFV17D yellow fever vaccine.

In its sample, this clonotype was seen many times. The chain couples TRBV7-8 to TRBJ2-7; a weak D match, TRBD2 (6 bases). The CDR3 sequence is 15 residues long. Trimming took off 4 bases at V and 2 bases at J, with 15 bases between the two ends. Germline-derived CDR1 and CDR2 are SGHVS and FQNEAQ. The CDR3 is CASSSPMWGAYEQYV. CDR3 sequence (DNA): TGTGCCAGCAGCTCCCCGATGTGGGGGGCCTACGAGCAGTACGTC.

The J gene is TRBJ2-5, the V gene TRBV4-1; D remains unclear. Germline V lookup: CDR1 MGHRA, CDR2 YSYEKL. CDR3 length: 16 amino acids. Trimming stripped 0 bases from V and 5 bases from J, with 16 bases between. The CDR3 is CASSQDWPPPPETQYF. In nucleotides, the CDR3 is TGCGCCAGCAGCCAAGATTGGCCCCCCCCACCGGAGACCCAGTACTTC.

This clonotype was observed many times. The J gene is TRBJ2-5, the V gene TRBV5-1; D gene uncertain. CDR1 SGHRS and CDR2 YFSETQ come from the germline V gene. Trimming pared 0 bases from V and 5 bases from J, leaving 14 bases between. The CDR3 is 15 residues long. CDR3 bases: TGCGCCAGCAGCTTGGACGGCGCAGGCTTTGAGACCCAGTACTTC. Translating gives CASSLDGAGFETQYF.

This clonotype was observed at least ten times. This chain joins TRBV15 and TRBJ2-5; D call uncertain. The CDR3 covers 13 residues. Trimming stripped 1 base from V and 2 bases from J, with 5 bases between. The germline CDR1 and CDR2 sequences are LNHNV and YYDKDF (reference sequence). The chain's CDR3 is CATSRGGQETQYF. CDR3 bases: TGTGCCACCAGCAGAGGAGGTCAAGAGACCCAGTACTTC.

Judged by abundance, this clonotype is medium-sized (0.01 to 0.1%). This sequence joins TRBV3-1 and TRBJ1-2, with 8 bases fitting TRBD1. The CDR3 is made up of 14 amino acids. Looked up from germline, CDR1 is LGHDT and CDR2 is YNNKEL (reference sequence). Trimming took 4 bases from V and 8 from J; bases not matched to a gene: 9. CDR3 region: CASSLNFAGGGYTF. DNA for the CDR3: TGTGCCAGCAGCCTTAATTTCGCAGGGGGCGGCTACACCTTC.

As regards this clonotype: With a much larger clone just one base away, this may be a read error. The chain carries TRBV24-1 and TRBJ2-1, with 8 bases lining up with TRBD1. CDR3 length: 13 amino acids. Germline lookup yields CDR1 KGHDR and CDR2 SFDVKD. With V trimmed by 7 bases and J by 5 bases, 3 bases remained unmatched. The DNA for the CDR3 is TGTGCCACCAGGGCGACAGGGGACAATGAGCAGTTCTTC. Protein product: CATRATGDNEQFF.

This clonotype was counted at least ten times. The chain recombines TRBV6-5 with TRBJ2-4; D ambiguous. The germline V gene encodes CDR1 MNHEY and CDR2 SVGAGI. Deletions cut 2 bases from V and 0 bases from J, with 17 bases between. The CDR3 runs to 18 residues. The CDR3 is CASSYTPFDILAKNIQYF. For the CDR3, the DNA is TGTGCCAGCAGTTACACACCCTTCGACATACTAGCCAAAAACATTCAGTACTTC.

Ten or more counts support this clonotype. This sequence joins TRBV18 and TRBJ1-1; possibly TRBD1 for D (5 bases). CDR3 length: 14 residues. Trimming cost V 5 bases and J 4 bases, with 14 bases left between them. Per the germline V gene, CDR1 is KGHSH and CDR2 is LQKENI. The CDR3 DNA reads TGTGCCAGCTCATACGGGACCGACCGCACTGAAGCTTTCTTT. Protein sequence: CASSYGTDRTEAFF.

This clonotype has a count of ten or more. This chain's CDR3 is CASSYNGDLFQYF. CDR3 DNA sequence: TGTGCCAGCAGTTACAATGGGGATCTTTTTCAGTACTTC. V is TRBV6-5 and J is TRBJ2-5, with D hard to call. The CDR3 totals 13 residues. The V end lost 2 bases, the J end lost 11 bases, and 15 bases lay between the germline ends. CDR1 MNHEY and CDR2 SVGAGI come from the germline V gene.

This clonotype has ten or more counts. This chain joins TRBV7-2 and TRBJ2-5, with TRBD2 matching over 16 bases. The CDR3 is made up of 17 amino acids. Trimming at V came to 5 bases and at J to 6 bases, leaving 9 bases not matched to a gene. Germline CDR1 and CDR2: SGHTA and FQGNSA. CDR3 nucleotides: TGTGCCAGCAGCCCCGCCGGGACTAGCGGGGGGGCCAAGACCCAGTACTTC. Translation: CASSPAGTSGGAKTQYF.